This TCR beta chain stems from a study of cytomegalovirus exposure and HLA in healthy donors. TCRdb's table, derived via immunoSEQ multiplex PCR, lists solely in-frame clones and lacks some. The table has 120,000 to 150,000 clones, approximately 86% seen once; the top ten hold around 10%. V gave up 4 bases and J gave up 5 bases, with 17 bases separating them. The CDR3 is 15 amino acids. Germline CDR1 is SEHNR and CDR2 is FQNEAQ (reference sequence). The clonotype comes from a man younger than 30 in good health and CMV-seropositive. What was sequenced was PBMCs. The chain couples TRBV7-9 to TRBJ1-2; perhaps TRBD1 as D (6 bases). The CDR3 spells CASSSSGGAGYGYTF. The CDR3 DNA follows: TGTGCCAGCAGCTCTTCGGGGGGGGCCGGTTATGGCTACACCTTC.